The 12 T cell receptor beta chains in this list originate from one sample, sequenced in a study of OX40 agonist ivuxolimab in advanced cancers. This table comes from immunoSEQ multiplex PCR, and its TCRdb copy is limited to in-frame clones, with some not included. Here the sample spans 65,000 to 80,000 clones, roughly nine tenths being singletons. The specimen was CD4+ or CD8+ T cells sorted from blood, collected in a trial of the OX40 agonist ivuxolimab. The receptor set was obtained from an adult with an advanced solid tumor such as melanoma, head and neck, liver or kidney cancer.

The genes are TRBV27 and TRBJ2-5, with D possibly being TRBD2 (5 bases). The DNA matches TRBJ2-7 better at its end, which makes the J call doubtful. Germline assignment: CDR1 MNHEY and CDR2 SMNVEV (reference sequence). The CDR3 runs to 13 residues. The DNA for the CDR3 is TGTGCCAGCAGTTCCCCTCCCGGGAACGAGCAGTACTTC. This gives the protein CASSSPPGNEQYF.

J is TRBJ2-1 and V is TRBV11-1; tentative D call: TRBD2 (5 bases). The CDR3 has 15 amino acids. Between the trimmed V and J ends, which lost 5 bases and 2 bases, there was a span of 13 bases. Germline CDR1 SGHAT, CDR2 FQDESV (reference sequence). The CDR3 nucleotides are TGTGCCAGCAGCCCTCGTCGAGGGCCCTACAATGAGCAGTTCTTC. Protein: CASSPRRGPYNEQFF.

The chain uses TRBV27 and TRBJ2-1, with a tentative D call TRBD1 (6 bases). Trimming cost V 7 bases and J 2 bases, with 12 bases left between them. The CDR3 contains 14 residues. CDR1 and CDR2 from the germline V gene are MNHEY and SMNVEV (reference sequence). In DNA, the CDR3 is TGTGCCAGCAAGACAGGCGACGCCTACAATGAGCAGTTCTTC. Translation: CASKTGDAYNEQFF.

V and J are TRBV10-1 and TRBJ1-2, with unresolved D. The CDR3 is made up of 13 amino acids. Trimming shortened V by 3 bases and J by 1 base, and 6 bases separated the two germline ends. Germline values: CDR1 WNHNN, CDR2 SYGVQD (reference sequence). CDR3 protein: CASSEGYNYGYTF. The DNA for the CDR3 is TGCGCCAGCAGTGAAGGTTATAACTATGGCTACACCTTC.

This chain links TRBV11-3 with TRBJ1-2, with D possibly TRBD1 on 6 matching bases. Trimming stripped 5 bases from V and 3 bases from J, with 13 bases between. CDR3 length: 14 residues. The germline V gene encodes CDR1 SGHNT and CDR2 YENEEA. CDR3 amino acids: CASSPWGGDYGYTF. DNA for the CDR3: TGTGCCAGCAGCCCGTGGGGGGGCGACTATGGCTACACCTTC.

The rearrangement uses TRBV9 and TRBJ1-2; the D gene is possibly TRBD1 (6 bases). CDR3 length: 13 amino acids. Germline lookup yields CDR1 SGDLS and CDR2 YYNGEE. The V end lost 0 bases, the J end lost 6 bases, and 9 bases lay between the germline ends. CDR3 loop: CASSVGGGDGYTF. CDR3 DNA sequence: TGTGCCAGCAGCGTAGGAGGGGGGGATGGCTACACCTTC.

The chain links TRBV27 to TRBJ2-7; TRBD1 matches 7 bases. The CDR3 is 17 amino acids. In germline, CDR1 is MNHEY, CDR2 SMNVEV (reference sequence). The J segment lost 4 bases and the V segment lost 0 bases, leaving 12 bases of the junction unmatched. CDR3 amino acids: CASSLSGQQGARYEQYF. The CDR3 DNA is TGTGCCAGCAGTTTATCGGGACAGCAAGGCGCCCGATACGAGCAGTACTTC.

The V and J genes are TRBV7-9 and TRBJ2-2; 9 bases fit TRBD2. V gave up 5 bases and J gave up 5 bases; unmatched junction bases: 6. Germline V gene sequence: CDR1 SEHNR, CDR2 FQNEAQ (reference sequence). This CDR3 is 15 amino acids long. This CDR3 is CASSGSGSRTGELFF. The CDR3 DNA reads TGTGCCAGCAGCGGTAGCGGGAGCCGGACCGGGGAGCTGTTTTTT.

A remark on this clone: Other nucleotide sequences in the sample specify the same CDR3. The genes are TRBV29-1 and TRBJ1-2; D not resolved. The V gene lost 3 bases and the J gene lost 3 bases, with 8 bases spanning the gap. CDR3 length: 12 amino acids. Germline V gene sequence: CDR1 SQVTM, CDR2 ANQGSEA. The CDR3 is CSVEWGDYGYTF. The CDR3 nucleotides are TGCAGCGTTGAGTGGGGTGACTATGGCTACACCTTC. The full variable domain, with the rest looked up from reference TRBV29-1 and TRBJ1-2, is SAVISQKPSRDICQRGTSLTIQCQVDSQVTMMFWYRQQPGQSLTLIATANQGSEATYESGFVIDKFPISRPNLTFSTLTVSNMSPEDSSIYLCSVEWGDYGYTFGSGTRLTVV.

The chain carries TRBV4-1 and TRBJ2-5; 9 bases line up with TRBD2. Unmatched junction bases numbered 6, after V lost 2 bases and J lost 5 bases. The CDR3 has 15 amino acids. The germline V gene encodes CDR1 MGHRA and CDR2 YSYEKL. The CDR3 protein is CASSQLGLAVETQYF. CDR3 sequence (DNA): TGCGCCAGCAGCCAATTGGGACTAGCAGTTGAGACCCAGTACTTC.

A single count supports this clone. The chain has TRBV28 and TRBJ1-5; D remains ambiguous. The germline V gene has CDR1 MDHEN and CDR2 SYDVKM. The V gene lost 5 bases and the J gene lost 2 bases, with 16 bases spanning the gap. The CDR3 covers 16 residues. CDR3 coding DNA: TGTGCCAGCAGTGGAAGCGTCGGCTCGGGCAATCAGCCCCAGCATTTT. Amino acids: CASSGSVGSGNQPQHF.

The chain recombines TRBV21-1 with TRBJ1-2. TRBV21-1 is shown as a pseudogene. The CDR3 totals 16 residues. CDR3 DNA sequence: TGTGCCAGCAGCAAAGCTGCCTGTGGAGCTAACTATGGCTACACCTTC. It specifies CASSKAACGANYGYTF.